The T cell receptor beta chain under discussion was sequenced for a study of shared clonotypes between healthy human individuals. Whole-study results and caveats: In a few donors, around 5% of naive CD4 clonotypes appeared in common. As a rule, naive subsets had a larger estimated richness than memory subsets.

With regard to this clone: Its antigen is not identified.

CDR1 and CDR2 (germline): SGDLS, YYNGEE. There are 14 residues in the CDR3. With 3 bases removed from V and 8 bases from J, the gap between germline ends came to 17 bases. The study drew its donors from healthy HIV-negative adults without recent acute infections or vaccinations. Caucasian adults residing in Nashville, Tennessee made up all the donors. Generated by immunoSEQ multiplex PCR, the TCRdb table keeps only in-frame clones and is missing some. The data contain about a million clones, approximately 75% of them seen just once; the ten biggest clones take up roughly 0.82%. The J gene is TRBJ2-5, the V gene TRBV9; D may match TRBD1 or TRBD2 (5 bases each). This receptor was taken from a young man in good health. Some clones in this sample may be carry-over from other donors' samples. The sequencing input was memory CD4+ T cells from PBMCs. The subset: CD45RA-negative fraction. The CDR3 DNA sequence: TGTGCCAGCAGCGCCCCCGGGACCGACTTCACCCAGTACTTC. Protein product: CASSAPGTDFTQYF.